Listed below are T cell receptor beta chains from one sample, sequenced in a study of cytomegalovirus exposure and HLA in healthy donors. Produced via immunoSEQ multiplex PCR; TCRdb's table is partial and in-frame only. The data show 90,000 to 120,000 clones, about 84% seen once. Sequencing used PBMCs. All receptors derive from a young man in good health and CMV-seronegative. Both conserved end residues are trimmed from each CDR3. Only part of the rows carry a size: once, few, many, or a class if the clone is expanded.

-	TRBV28	TRBJ1-2	ASSVPGTGLYGYT
-	TRBV7-9	TRBJ2-5	ASSSPPRETQY
-	TRBV6-5	-	ASSQQGVGSYEQY
-	TRBV5-6	TRBJ2-7	ASSFITAGPGDEQY
-	TRBV6-5	TRBJ2-5	ASSRDRGQETQY
-	TRBV5-1	TRBJ2-2	ASSLGWGPGTGELF
few	TRBV4-1	TRBJ2-1	ASSLWLAVTNEQF
-	TRBV10-2	TRBJ1-6	ASSEDRSLNSPLH
-	TRBV6-1	TRBJ1-2	ASSETQGNYGYT
-	TRBV4-1	TRBJ2-7	ASSPQVGVGRGSYEQY
-	TRBV4-2	TRBJ1-2	ASSQDGYGYT